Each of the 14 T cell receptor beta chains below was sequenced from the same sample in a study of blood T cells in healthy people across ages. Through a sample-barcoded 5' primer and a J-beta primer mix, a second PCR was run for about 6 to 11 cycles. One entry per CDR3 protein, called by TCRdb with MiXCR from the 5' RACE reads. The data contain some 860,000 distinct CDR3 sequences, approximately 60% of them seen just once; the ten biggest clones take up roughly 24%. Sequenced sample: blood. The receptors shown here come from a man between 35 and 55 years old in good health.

This CDR3 reads CASSPQRTSEFVTQYF. DNA of the CDR3: TGCGCCAGCAGCCCCCAAAGGACTAGCGAGTTTGTGACCCAGTACTTC. The V call is TRBV4-3, the J call TRBJ2-7, with TRBD2 matching 9 bases. The J call is uncertain, as TRBJ2-5 better fits the DNA end. The CDR3 is made up of 16 amino acids. Germline V lookup: CDR1 LGHNA, CDR2 YSLEER.

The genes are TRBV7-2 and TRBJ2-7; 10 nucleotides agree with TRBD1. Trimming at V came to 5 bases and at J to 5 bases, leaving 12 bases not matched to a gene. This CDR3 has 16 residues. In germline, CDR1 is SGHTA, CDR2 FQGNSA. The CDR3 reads CASSQGDRGVRNEQYF. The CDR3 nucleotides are TGTGCCAGCAGCCAGGGGGACAGGGGAGTTCGGAACGAGCAGTACTTC.

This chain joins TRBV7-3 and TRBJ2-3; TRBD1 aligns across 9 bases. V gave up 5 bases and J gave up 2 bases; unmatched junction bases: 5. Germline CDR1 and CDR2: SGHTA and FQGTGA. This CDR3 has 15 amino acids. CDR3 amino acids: CASSTGTGTTDTQYF. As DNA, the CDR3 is TGTGCCAGCAGCACTGGGACAGGGACCACAGATACGCAGTATTTT.

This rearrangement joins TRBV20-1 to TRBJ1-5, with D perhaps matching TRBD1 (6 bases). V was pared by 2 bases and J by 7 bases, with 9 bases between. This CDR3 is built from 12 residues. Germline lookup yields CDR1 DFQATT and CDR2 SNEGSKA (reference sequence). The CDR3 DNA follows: TGCAGTGCTAGACGAGGGGGACAGCCCCAGCATTTT. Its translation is CSARRGGQPQHF.

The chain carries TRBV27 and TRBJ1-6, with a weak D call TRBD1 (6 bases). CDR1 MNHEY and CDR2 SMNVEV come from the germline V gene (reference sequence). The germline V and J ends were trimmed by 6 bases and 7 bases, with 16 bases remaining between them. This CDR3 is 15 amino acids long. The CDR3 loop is CASRLTRGTNSPLHF. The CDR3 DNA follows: TGTGCCAGCAGGCTGACTAGGGGGACGAATTCACCCCTCCACTTT.

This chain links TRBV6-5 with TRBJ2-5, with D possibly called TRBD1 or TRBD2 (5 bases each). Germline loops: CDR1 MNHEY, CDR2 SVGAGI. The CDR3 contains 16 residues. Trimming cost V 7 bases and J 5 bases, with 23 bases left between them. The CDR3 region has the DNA TGTGCCAGCAATCCCCAGGGACGTGGGAGTAGCGAGACCCAGTACTTC. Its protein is CASNPQGRGSSETQYF.

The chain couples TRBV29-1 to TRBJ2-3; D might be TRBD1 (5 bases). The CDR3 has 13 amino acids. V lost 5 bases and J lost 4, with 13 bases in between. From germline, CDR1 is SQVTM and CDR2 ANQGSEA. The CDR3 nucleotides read TGCAGCGTTCAGGGTTTTGTGGCAGATACGCAGTATTTT. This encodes CSVQGFVADTQYF.

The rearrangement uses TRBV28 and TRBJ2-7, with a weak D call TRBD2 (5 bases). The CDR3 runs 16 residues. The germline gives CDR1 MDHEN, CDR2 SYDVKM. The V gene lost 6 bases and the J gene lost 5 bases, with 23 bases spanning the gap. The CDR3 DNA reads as TGTGCCAGCAGCTCCCTCCGAGCGGAACGGTTTAACGAGCAGTACTTC. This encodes CASSSLRAERFNEQYF.

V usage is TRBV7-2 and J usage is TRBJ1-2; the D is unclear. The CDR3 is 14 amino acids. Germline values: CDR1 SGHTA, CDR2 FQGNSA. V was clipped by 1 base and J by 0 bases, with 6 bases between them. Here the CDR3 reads CASSLGWANYGYTF. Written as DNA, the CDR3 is TGTGCCAGCAGCTTAGGGTGGGCTAACTATGGCTACACCTTC.

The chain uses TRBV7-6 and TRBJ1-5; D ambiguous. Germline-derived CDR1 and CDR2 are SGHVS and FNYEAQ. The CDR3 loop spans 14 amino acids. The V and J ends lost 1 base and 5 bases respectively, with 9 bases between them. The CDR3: CASSLGAGYQPQHF. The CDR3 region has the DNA TGTGCCAGCAGCTTAGGGGCAGGCTATCAGCCCCAGCATTTT.

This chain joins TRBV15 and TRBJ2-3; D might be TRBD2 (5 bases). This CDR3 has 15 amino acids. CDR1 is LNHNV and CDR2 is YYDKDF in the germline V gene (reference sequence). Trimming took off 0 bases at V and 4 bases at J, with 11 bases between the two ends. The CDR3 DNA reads TGTGCCACCAGCAGAGATTGGAGGTGGGCAGATACGCAGTATTTT. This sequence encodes CATSRDWRWADTQYF.

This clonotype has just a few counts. The CDR3 is CASSPGPNSPLHF. The CDR3 DNA reads TGTGCCAGCAGCCCTGGGCCTAATTCACCCCTCCACTTT. The chain combines TRBV3-1 with TRBJ1-6; no clear D. The germline CDR1 and CDR2 sequences are LGHDT and YNNKEL (reference sequence). V was pared by 4 bases and J by 6 bases, with 7 bases between. The CDR3 runs to 13 residues.

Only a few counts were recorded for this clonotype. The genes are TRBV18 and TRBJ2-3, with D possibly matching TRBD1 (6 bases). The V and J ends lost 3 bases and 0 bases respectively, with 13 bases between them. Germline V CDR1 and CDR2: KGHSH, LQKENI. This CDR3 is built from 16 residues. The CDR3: CASSPGQPSSTDTQYF. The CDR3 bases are TGTGCCAGCTCACCCGGACAGCCTTCTAGCACAGATACGCAGTATTTT.

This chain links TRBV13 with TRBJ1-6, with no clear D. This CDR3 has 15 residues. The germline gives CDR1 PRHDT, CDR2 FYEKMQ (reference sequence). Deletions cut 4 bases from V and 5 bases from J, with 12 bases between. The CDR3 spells CASSSTGYNNSPLHF. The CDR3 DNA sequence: TGTGCCAGCAGCTCCACCGGATACAATAATTCACCCCTCCACTTT.